This TCR beta chain emerged from a study of chemoradiotherapy in HPV16-positive cancers. As for the study in general: Candidate HPV-specific T-cell clones and common TCR motifs came from functional assays in two HPV16-positive patients. Regarding the study as a whole: Only a couple of HPV16-positive patients supplied the functional HPV-specificity definition. Better recurrence-free survival went with HPV-responsive T-cell expansion in HPV16-positive patients.

This clone was counted once. Antigen specificity is unknown. Repertoires were sampled repeatedly during chemoradiotherapy. The CDR3 is 15 amino acids. V was cut by 1 base and J by 9 bases, with 18 bases left in between. CDR1 LNHNV and CDR2 YYDKDF come from the germline V gene (reference sequence). Sequenced by immunoSEQ multiplex PCR; TCRdb stores in-frame clones only, minus some. The sample records fewer than 15,000 clones, around two thirds being singletons. V gene TRBV15 combines with J gene TRBJ2-5, with D unclear. Specimen collection occurred from a patient who underwent chemoradiotherapy. This clonotype was obtained from a human donor with HPV-associated anogenital cancer. The CDR3 sequence: CATSRVAGGRVAQYF. CDR3 sequence (DNA): TGTGCCACCAGCAGAGTGGCTGGTGGACGAGTAGCCCAGTACTTC.